The 18 T cell receptor beta chains below were found in one sample sequenced in a study of cytomegalovirus exposure and HLA in healthy donors. The primer mix had 60 Vbeta and 13 Jbeta primers. Assay: immunoSEQ multiplex PCR; the TCRdb copy retains only in-frame clones and omits some. This repertoire includes about 130,000 clones. Material: PBMCs. The receptors originated from a man aged 35 to 55 in good health and CMV-seronegative.

V is TRBV7-2 and J is TRBJ1-4; D not resolved. Germline V gene sequence: CDR1 SGHTA, CDR2 FQGNSA. The V end was cut by 5 bases, the J end by 8 bases, with 18 bases between. The CDR3 is 15 amino acids. CDR3 sequence: CASSLGGREGEKLFF. The CDR3 DNA reads TGTGCCAGCAGCCTCGGCGGGAGGGAAGGCGAAAAACTGTTTTTT.

The CDR3 is CASSRIAGGVSYNEQFF. In nucleotides, the CDR3 is TGTGCCAGCAGCCGCATAGCGGGAGGCGTCTCCTACAATGAGCAGTTCTTC. V gene TRBV4-2 combines with J gene TRBJ2-1; 10 nucleotides align to TRBD2. The CDR3 length is 17 residues. The germline V gene has CDR1 LGHNA and CDR2 YNFKEQ. V trimming: 4 bases; J trimming: 0 bases; junction bases outside the gene matches: 6.

The gene calls are TRBV5-1 and TRBJ2-2; D remains ambiguous. V was clipped by 0 bases and J by 7 bases, with 19 bases between them. CDR3 length: 17 amino acids. Germline V gene sequence: CDR1 SGHRS, CDR2 YFSETQ. The CDR3 region is CASSLASRGASIGELFF. CDR3 DNA: TGCGCCAGCAGCTTGGCATCCCGCGGCGCTTCGATCGGGGAGCTGTTTTTT.

The V gene is TRBV15, the J gene TRBJ2-2, with TRBD2 matching over 9 bases. The CDR3 contains 16 residues. Per the germline V gene, CDR1 is LNHNV and CDR2 is YYDKDF (reference sequence). The trim removed 1 base at V and 6 bases at J, leaving 6 bases unmatched. The CDR3 coding sequence is TGTGCCACCAGCAGAGGTAGACTAGCGGCTCCCGGGGAGCTGTTTTTT. Its protein product is CATSRGRLAAPGELFF.

The chain carries TRBV7-3 and TRBJ2-1, with D perhaps matching TRBD1 (5 bases). The CDR3 is 16 amino acids. Trimming pared 3 bases from V and 0 bases from J, leaving 12 bases between. Germline values: CDR1 SGHTA, CDR2 FQGTGA. CDR3 residues: CASSLGRSSSYNEQFF. CDR3 DNA: TGTGCCAGCAGCTTGGGGCGGTCAAGCTCCTACAATGAGCAGTTCTTC.

V and J are TRBV5-1 and TRBJ1-1; D unclear. The CDR3 is 15 residues long. The germline V gene encodes CDR1 SGHRS and CDR2 YFSETQ. V lost 0 bases and J 0 bases, leaving 9 bases between the germline ends. In DNA form, the CDR3 reads TGCGCCAGCAGCTTGGGGCAGGCGATGAACACTGAAGCTTTCTTT. It yields the protein CASSLGQAMNTEAFF.

Here the CDR3 DNA reads TGTGCCAGCAGTTTATGGGGCAGTTCTAATGAAAAACTGTTTTTT. Its protein product is CASSLWGSSNEKLFF. The chain uses TRBV27 and TRBJ1-4; D possibly corresponds to TRBD1 (5 bases). Germline loops: CDR1 MNHEY, CDR2 SMNVEV (reference sequence). The CDR3 has 15 amino acids. The V end was cut by 1 base, the J end by 3 bases, with 9 bases between.

Details on this clone: An end of the junction differs from the germline gene, which may be a read error. This sequence joins TRBV7-2 and TRBJ1-2; 8 bases are shared with TRBD1. The CDR3 is made up of 11 amino acids. The germline V gene encodes CDR1 SGHTA and CDR2 FQGNSA. The CDR3 DNA follows: TGTGCCAGCAGCTTGCTACCGGGACAGGAGTTC. Amino acid sequence: CASSLLPGQEF.

The rearrangement uses TRBV27 and TRBJ1-1, with 8 bases that match TRBD1. The V and J ends lost 4 bases and 12 bases, in that order; junction bases with no gene match: 13. Germline V gene data show CDR1 as MNHEY and CDR2 as SMNVEV (reference sequence). This CDR3 comprises 14 residues. CDR3 residues: CASSYQRTGFASFF. Written as DNA, the CDR3 is TGTGCCAGCAGTTACCAAAGGACAGGGTTTGCGTCTTTCTTT.

The V and J genes are TRBV7-8 and TRBJ2-5; D remains unclear. Per germline, CDR1 SGHVS and CDR2 FQNEAQ. This CDR3 contains 12 residues. Trimming pared 2 bases from V and 6 bases from J, leaving 7 bases between. The CDR3 here is CASSLTTKTQYF. For the CDR3, the DNA is TGTGCCAGCAGCTTAACTACCAAGACCCAGTACTTC. The full variable domain, completed using reference TRBV7-8 and TRBJ2-5, is GAGVSQSPRYKVAKRGQDVALRCDPISGHVSLFWYQQALGQGPEFLTYFQNEAQLDKSGLPSDRFFAERPEGSVSTLKIQRTQQEDSAVYLCASSLTTKTQYFGPGTRLLVL.

The chain is built from TRBV10-2 and TRBJ1-1; 8 positions agree with TRBD1. CDR3 size: 14 residues. CDR1 is WSHSY, CDR2 SAAADI, per germline. The V segment lost 6 bases and the J segment 2 bases; nucleotides outside the gene matches: 5. The CDR3 reads CASRDRGINTEAFF. The CDR3 nucleotides are TGCGCCAGCAGAGACAGGGGCATTAACACTGAAGCTTTCTTT.

The chain links TRBV10-2 to TRBJ2-3; 13 bases agree with TRBD2. The CDR3 totals 17 residues. The V segment lost 2 bases and the J segment 6 bases; nucleotides outside the gene matches: 8. Germline CDR1 reads WSHSY; CDR2 reads SAAADI. The CDR3 DNA sequence: TGCGCCAGCAGTGAGAGAACTAGCGGGAGGGGGAGGGATACGCAGTATTTT. Encoded protein: CASSERTSGRGRDTQYF.

The rearrangement links TRBV5-1 to TRBJ2-3; 11 bases map to TRBD2. CDR3 length: 16 amino acids. The V gene end was trimmed by 0 bases and the J gene end by 9 bases; junction bases not matched to a gene: 9. Germline-derived CDR1 and CDR2 are SGHRS and YFSETQ. The CDR3 sequence is CASSLGGLAVEGTQYF. In nucleotides, the CDR3 is TGCGCCAGCAGCTTGGGGGGACTAGCGGTAGAGGGCACGCAGTATTTT.

The DNA for the CDR3 is TGTGCCAGCAGTGAAGCCCCTTTTATGGGGGCTCGGGGCTACACCTTC. As protein: CASSEAPFMGARGYTF. The rearrangement links TRBV6-1 to TRBJ1-2, with D perhaps TRBD1 (6 bases). Trimming removed 0 bases at V and 8 bases at J, with 19 bases between. Germline loops: CDR1 MNHNS, CDR2 SASEGT. CDR3 length: 16 amino acids.

The chain combines TRBV28 with TRBJ2-2; 7 bases are a match to TRBD1. The CDR3 length is 16 residues. CDR1 and CDR2 (germline): MDHEN, SYDVKM. Trimming removed 3 bases from V and 0 bases from J; junction bases left unmatched: 4. The DNA of the CDR3 is TGTGCCAGCAGTTTTACTGGGACAGCGAACACCGGGGAGCTGTTTTTT. This sequence encodes CASSFTGTANTGELFF. The variable domain in full, with the rest retrieved from reference TRBV28 and TRBJ2-2, is DVKVTQSSRYLVKRTGEKVFLECVQDMDHENMFWYRQDPGLGLRLIYFSYDVKMKEKGDIPEGYSVSREKKERFSLILESASTNQTSMYLCASSFTGTANTGELFFGEGSRLTVL.

The chain couples TRBV18 to TRBJ2-5; TRBD1 matches 7 bases. The CDR3 runs 14 residues. The trim removed 0 bases at V and 4 bases at J, leaving 2 bases unmatched. Germline V gives CDR1 KGHSH, CDR2 LQKENI. The CDR3 reads CASSPPTGTETQYF. DNA for the CDR3: TGTGCCAGCTCACCACCGACAGGGACAGAGACCCAGTACTTC.

This chain joins TRBV5-6 and TRBJ2-1; 7 bases fit TRBD2. Germline V CDR1 and CDR2: SGHDT, YYEEEE. V lost 3 bases, J lost 3 bases, and 6 bases stayed unmatched. CDR3 length equals 15 residues. CDR3 bases: TGTGCCAGCAGCTACCTGCTAGCGGTCTACAATGAGCAGTTCTTC. Its protein is CASSYLLAVYNEQFF.

The chain uses TRBV4-1 and TRBJ2-7, with 9 bases aligning to TRBD1. Per germline, CDR1 MGHRA and CDR2 YSYEKL. The ends lost 5 bases at V and 6 bases at J; junction bases unmatched: 14. The CDR3 is made up of 16 amino acids. This CDR3 reads CASSYAPGQGFGEQYF. The CDR3 nucleotides read TGCGCCAGCAGCTATGCTCCGGGACAGGGCTTTGGCGAGCAGTACTTC.